The next 25 T cell receptor beta chains were all read from a single sample in a study of control samples from healthy donors and cancer patients. Libraries were prepared by immunoSEQ multiplex PCR; TCRdb keeps only in-frame clonotypes and omits some of them. The sample shows 150,000 to 200,000 clones, more than 90% of them seen only once. The sample consisted of blood. Receptors originate from a man younger than 40 in good health.

This sequence joins TRBV4-1 and TRBJ2-7, with D possibly matching TRBD1 (6 bases). This CDR3 is built from 14 residues. From germline, CDR1 is MGHRA and CDR2 YSYEKL. The V end lost 4 bases, the J end lost 2 bases, and 12 bases lay between the germline ends. CDR3 sequence (DNA): TGCGCCAGCAGCCGGCCAGGGGCCACCTACGAGCAGTACTTC. Amino acid sequence: CASSRPGATYEQYF.

This clone occurred once. This chain links TRBV7-2 with TRBJ1-2, with 9 nucleotides matching TRBD1. The CDR3 loop spans 13 amino acids. The germline V gene has CDR1 SGHTA and CDR2 FQGNSA. The V gene end was trimmed by 5 bases and the J gene end by 10 bases; junction bases not matched to a gene: 8. The CDR3 here is CASSIPGQGNYTF. The CDR3 DNA follows: TGTGCCAGCAGCATACCGGGACAGGGAAACTACACCTTC.

The rearrangement links TRBV7-9 to TRBJ2-1, with 7 nucleotides matching TRBD2. V lost 1 base, J lost 7 bases, and 13 bases stayed unmatched. The germline gives CDR1 SEHNR, CDR2 FQNEAQ (reference sequence). CDR3 length equals 17 residues. The CDR3 protein is CASSLDTSWTRGNEQFF. The CDR3 region has the DNA TGTGCCAGCAGCTTAGACACAAGCTGGACTAGGGGAAATGAGCAGTTCTTC.

The J gene is TRBJ1-3, the V gene TRBV5-1; 8 positions match TRBD1. The CDR3 spans 16 residues. Germline CDR1 and CDR2: SGHRS and YFSETQ. Trimming at V came to 4 bases and at J to 3 bases, leaving 9 bases not matched to a gene. The CDR3 here is CASSSGVDRGGNTIYF. CDR3 in DNA: TGCGCCAGCAGCAGTGGGGTCGACAGGGGTGGAAACACCATATATTTT. Using reference TRBV5-1 and TRBJ1-3 for the parts outside the CDR3, the full variable domain is KAGVTQTPRYLIKTRGQQVTLSCSPISGHRSVSWYQQTPGQGLQFLFEYFSETQRNKGNFPGRFSGRQFSNSRSEMNVSTLELGDSALYLCASSSGVDRGGNTIYFGEGSWLTVV.

The V and J genes are TRBV3-1 (or the pseudogene TRBV3-2) and TRBJ2-3; D remains ambiguous. The ends were cut back, 1 base at V and 2 bases at J, with 4 bases in the middle. The V gene's germline CDR1 is LGHDT and CDR2 YNNKEL (reference sequence). This CDR3 has 13 amino acids. DNA of the CDR3: TGTGCCAGCAGCCAAGGGTACACAGATACGCAGTATTTT. Residues: CASSQGYTDTQYF.

This sequence joins TRBV9 and TRBJ1-5; D gene ambiguous. The germline gives CDR1 SGDLS, CDR2 YYNGEE. CDR3 length: 14 residues. Trimming stripped 1 base from V and 9 bases from J, with 14 bases between. CDR3 bases: TGTGCCAGCAGCGTACCCCTAGTCCGTAGGCCCCAGCATTTT. This gives the protein CASSVPLVRRPQHF.

Only one count was recorded for this clone. V usage is TRBV4-1 and J usage is TRBJ2-4; D may correspond to TRBD1 or TRBD2 (5 bases each). The V gene lost 0 bases and the J gene lost 4 bases, with 16 bases spanning the gap. Germline V CDR1 and CDR2: MGHRA, YSYEKL. The CDR3 has 17 amino acids. The CDR3 DNA follows: TGCGCCAGCAGCCAAGAAAATAGAGGGACCGAGAAAAACATTCAGTACTTC. Amino acids: CASSQENRGTEKNIQYF.

V is TRBV7-9 and J is TRBJ1-5; no clear D. The CDR3 is made up of 14 amino acids. With 1 base removed from V and 4 bases from J, the gap between germline ends came to 8 bases. Germline CDR1 SEHNR, CDR2 FQNEAQ (reference sequence). The CDR3 here is CASSLDPGNQPQHF. The CDR3 nucleotides read TGTGCCAGCAGCTTAGATCCAGGAAATCAGCCCCAGCATTTT.

The chain recombines TRBV29-1 with TRBJ2-2; D may be TRBD1 or TRBD2 (5 bases each). With 7 bases removed from V and 2 bases from J, the gap between germline ends came to 20 bases. CDR1 SQVTM and CDR2 ANQGSEA come from the germline V gene. The CDR3 consists of 16 residues. The CDR3 spells CSGRGSEGANTGELFF. CDR3 DNA sequence: TGCAGCGGGAGAGGGTCGGAAGGGGCCAACACCGGGGAGCTGTTTTTT.

This clone was seen just once. V is TRBV7-9 and J is TRBJ2-1; TRBD2 agrees at 12 bases. CDR1 and CDR2 from the germline V gene are SEHNR and FQNEAQ (reference sequence). The ends lost 5 bases at V and 7 bases at J; junction bases unmatched: 6. This CDR3 has 15 residues. This chain's CDR3 is CASSPSGGAGNEQFF. Written as DNA, the CDR3 is TGTGCCAGCAGCCCTAGCGGGGGGGCAGGAAATGAGCAGTTCTTC.

The chain has TRBV19 and TRBJ2-3; 9 positions agree with TRBD2. CDR1 is LNHDA and CDR2 is SQIVND in the germline V gene (reference sequence). The CDR3 sequence is 18 residues long. V trimming: 4 bases; J trimming: 1 base; junction bases outside the gene matches: 12. CDR3 DNA: TGTGCCAGTAGTACACTAGCGGGCCCTCAACCTGGCACAGATACGCAGTATTTT. This gives the protein CASSTLAGPQPGTDTQYF.

The chain joins TRBV27 to TRBJ2-1; 7 bases are shared with TRBD1. V trimming: 8 bases; J trimming: 10 bases; junction bases outside the gene matches: 8. Per the germline V gene, CDR1 is MNHEY and CDR2 is SMNVEV (reference sequence). The CDR3 totals 12 residues. The CDR3 DNA follows: TGTGCCAGCCTCTCAGGGGGATTGGAGCAGTTCTTC. It yields the protein CASLSGGLEQFF.

The rearrangement uses TRBV7-2 and TRBJ2-1, with TRBD2 matching over 11 bases. Germline CDR1 and CDR2: SGHTA and FQGNSA. The V and J ends lost 6 bases and 6 bases, in that order; junction bases with no gene match: 10. This CDR3 contains 16 residues. Here the CDR3 DNA reads TGTGCCAGCAGGCGTGGAATAGCGGGGGGGCTCAATGAGCAGTTCTTC. Translated, it gives CASRRGIAGGLNEQFF.

The rearrangement uses TRBV5-1 and TRBJ2-1; D might be TRBD2 (6 bases). Germline V gene data show CDR1 as SGHRS and CDR2 as YFSETQ. The V end lost 4 bases, the J end lost 8 bases, and 19 bases lay between the germline ends. The CDR3 length is 15 residues. Here the CDR3 DNA reads TGCGCCAGCAGCGGAGGTGGGACTGGGATCGATGAGCAGTTCTTC. Its protein product is CASSGGGTGIDEQFF.

The CDR3: CASSFGVAGYEQYF. CDR3 nucleotides: TGTGCCAGCAGTTTTGGAGTAGCGGGCTACGAGCAGTACTTC. The gene calls are TRBV27 and TRBJ2-7; 7 bases line up with TRBD2. The germline V gene encodes CDR1 MNHEY and CDR2 SMNVEV (reference sequence). The CDR3 runs to 14 residues. V trimming: 3 bases; J trimming: 3 bases; junction bases outside the gene matches: 5.

V usage is TRBV9 and J usage is TRBJ2-7; D may correspond to TRBD1 or TRBD2 (5 bases each). Germline CDR1 reads SGDLS; CDR2 reads YYNGEE. The germline V and J ends were trimmed by 3 bases and 3 bases, with 19 bases remaining between them. The CDR3 loop spans 16 amino acids. This CDR3 reads CASSGNWDGAFYEQYF. The CDR3 DNA sequence: TGTGCCAGCAGCGGCAATTGGGACGGAGCTTTCTACGAGCAGTACTTC. Complete variable domain (other parts from reference TRBV9 and TRBJ2-7): DSGVTQTPKHLITATGQRVTLRCSPRSGDLSVYWYQQSLDQGLQFLIQYYNGEERAKGNILERFSAQQFPDLHSELNLSSLELGDSALYFCASSGNWDGAFYEQYFGPGTRLTVT.

This chain joins TRBV7-2 and TRBJ2-3; D is possibly TRBD2 (5 bases). The germline CDR1 and CDR2 sequences are SGHTA and FQGNSA. The CDR3 consists of 15 residues. Trimming removed 5 bases from V and 5 bases from J, with 17 bases in between. CDR3 region: CASSPVRERIDTQYF. The CDR3 DNA sequence: TGTGCCAGCAGCCCCGTCCGGGAACGGATAGATACGCAGTATTTT.

V is TRBV18 and J is TRBJ2-1, with D unresolved. Germline V gene data show CDR1 as KGHSH and CDR2 as LQKENI. CDR3 length: 16 amino acids. V gave up 0 bases and J gave up 0 bases, with 9 bases separating them. CDR3 region: CASSPPSHSSYNEQFF. As DNA, the CDR3 is TGTGCCAGCTCACCACCGAGCCATTCCTCCTACAATGAGCAGTTCTTC. Filled out from reference TRBV18 and TRBJ2-1, the complete variable domain reads NAGVMQNPRHLVRRRGQEARLRCSPMKGHSHVYWYRQLPEEGLKFMVYLQKENIIDESGMPKERFSAEFPKEGPSILRIQQVVRGDSAAYFCASSPPSHSSYNEQFFGPGTRLTVL.

This clone was seen more than once but under ten times. The chain is built from TRBV4-3 and TRBJ2-7; no reliable D call. The V gene lost 3 bases and the J gene lost 2 bases, with 5 bases spanning the gap. CDR1 is LGHNA, CDR2 YSLEER, per germline. The CDR3 sequence is 12 residues long. The DNA for the CDR3 is TGCGCCAGCAGCCACGGCACCTACGAGCAGTACTTC. Translation: CASSHGTYEQYF.

The chain combines TRBV19 with TRBJ1-6; possibly TRBD1 for D (5 bases). The ends were cut back, 5 bases at V and 5 bases at J, with 13 bases in the middle. Per the germline V gene, CDR1 is LNHDA and CDR2 is SQIVND (reference sequence). This CDR3 is built from 15 residues. The CDR3 is CASSAGGLNNSPLHF. The CDR3, as DNA: TGTGCCAGTAGTGCGGGGGGTCTGAATAATTCACCCCTCCACTTT.

The CDR3 DNA sequence: TGTGCCAGCAGCTTCAGCGGGACCGCCCAAGAGACCCAGTACTTC. This encodes CASSFSGTAQETQYF. The V call is TRBV28, the J call TRBJ2-5, with 7 bases identical to TRBD2. Germline assignment: CDR1 MDHEN and CDR2 SYDVKM. V shed 6 bases and J 1 base; nucleotides not matched to a gene: 8. CDR3 length equals 15 residues.

This chain joins TRBV18 and TRBJ1-5; D ambiguous. This CDR3 comprises 14 residues. CDR1 and CDR2 from the germline V gene are KGHSH and LQKENI. V dropped 5 bases and J dropped 6 bases, with 14 bases sitting between them. The CDR3 DNA reads as TGTGCCAGCTCAGCGACCGGTGCGACTCAGCCCCAGCATTTT. Translated: CASSATGATQPQHF.

This clone occurred a few times. The rearrangement joins TRBV5-1 to TRBJ1-3, with D unclear. The germline V and J ends were trimmed by 0 bases and 4 bases, with 11 bases remaining between them. CDR1 and CDR2 from the germline V gene are SGHRS and YFSETQ. CDR3 size: 15 residues. The CDR3 DNA follows: TGCGCCAGCAGCTTGGCCGCGGCGGAGGGAAACACCATATATTTT. It translates to CASSLAAAEGNTIYF.

This clone has more than one count but fewer than ten. V and J are TRBV7-8 and TRBJ2-7; D gene uncertain. Trimming left V 5 bases short and J 7 bases short, with 12 bases between. The germline V gene encodes CDR1 SGHVS and CDR2 FQNEAQ. The CDR3 is 12 amino acids. The CDR3 loop reads CASSTQLGEQYF. The CDR3 DNA reads TGTGCCAGCAGCACTCAGTTGGGGGAGCAGTACTTC.

The chain uses TRBV4-2 and TRBJ2-1; the match to TRBD1 covers 7 bases. The V segment lost 1 base and the J segment 5 bases; nucleotides outside the gene matches: 8. The CDR3 covers 16 residues. Germline assignment: CDR1 LGHNA and CDR2 YNFKEQ. For the CDR3, the DNA is TGTGCCAGCAGCCAAGTAGCCTGGACAGGTCACAATGAGCAGTTCTTC. This encodes CASSQVAWTGHNEQFF.